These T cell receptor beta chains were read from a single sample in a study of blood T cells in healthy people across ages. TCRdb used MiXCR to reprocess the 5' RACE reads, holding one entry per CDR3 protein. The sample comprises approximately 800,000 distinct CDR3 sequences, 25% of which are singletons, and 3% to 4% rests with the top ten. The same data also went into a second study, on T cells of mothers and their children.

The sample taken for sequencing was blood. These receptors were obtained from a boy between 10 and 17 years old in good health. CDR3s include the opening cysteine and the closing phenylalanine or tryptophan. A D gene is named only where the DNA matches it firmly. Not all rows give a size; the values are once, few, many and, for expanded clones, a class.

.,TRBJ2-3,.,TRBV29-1,CSAMTRGTDTQYF,TGCAGCGCCATGACCCGGGGCACAGATACGCAGTATTTT
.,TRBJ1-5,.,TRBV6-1,CASSEGRAQHF,TGTGCCAGCAGTGAGGGGAGGGCTCAGCATTTT
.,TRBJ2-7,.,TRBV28,CASSPQTGLIAYEQYF,TGTGCCAGCAGTCCCCAAACAGGTCTTATCGCCTACGAGCAGTACTTC
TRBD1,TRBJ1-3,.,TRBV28,CASTEIPGGSGNTIYF,TGTGCCAGCACCGAAATCCCAGGGGGCTCTGGAAACACCATATATTTT
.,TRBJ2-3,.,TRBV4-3,CASSQGTWSTDTQYF,TGCGCCAGCAGCCAAGGGACGTGGAGCACAGATACGCAGTATTTT
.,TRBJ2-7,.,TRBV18,CASSPTDLNSYEQYF,TGTGCCAGCTCACCGACAGATTTAAACTCCTACGAGCAGTACTTC
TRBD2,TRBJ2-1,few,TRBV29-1,CSVNPAGVSYNEQFF,TGCAGCGTCAACCCAGCGGGAGTTTCCTACAATGAGCAGTTCTTC
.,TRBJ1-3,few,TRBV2,CASSEPSSVSGNTIYF,TGTGCCAGCAGCGAGCCCTCGTCGGTCTCTGGAAACACCATATATTTT
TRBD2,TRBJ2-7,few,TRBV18,CTSSLTSGKTYEQYF,TGTACCAGCTCACTTACTAGCGGGAAGACCTACGAGCAGTACTTC
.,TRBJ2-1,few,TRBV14,CASSQDPKVRAGYNEQFF,TGTGCCAGCAGCCAAGATCCGAAGGTGCGGGCCGGCTACAATGAGCAGTTCTTC
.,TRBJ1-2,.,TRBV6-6,CASSYPTRDYGYTF,TGTGCCAGCAGTTACCCCACTCGGGACTATGGCTACACCTTC
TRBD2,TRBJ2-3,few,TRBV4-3,CASSQDSGGATDTQYF,TGCGCCAGCAGCCAAGATAGCGGGGGGGCGACAGATACGCAGTATTTT
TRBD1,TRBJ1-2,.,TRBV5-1,CASREDATGVPGYTF,TGCGCCAGCAGGGAGGACGCGACAGGGGTTCCTGGCTACACCTTC
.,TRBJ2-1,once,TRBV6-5,CASRAWKRGDDEQFF,TGTGCCAGCCGGGCCTGGAAGAGGGGGGATGATGAGCAGTTCTTC
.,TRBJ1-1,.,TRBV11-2,CASSFYWNTEAFF,TGTGCCAGCAGCTTCTATTGGAACACTGAAGCTTTCTTT
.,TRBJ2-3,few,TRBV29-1,CSVEGGGTTPDTQYF,TGCAGCGTCGAGGGGGGAGGGACTACACCAGATACGCAGTATTTT
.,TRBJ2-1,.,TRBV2,CASSLEDTYNEQFF,TGTGCCAGCAGTCTGGAGGACACTTACAATGAGCAGTTCTTC
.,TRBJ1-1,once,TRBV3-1,CASSQDYHSTVNTEAFF,TGTGCCAGCAGCCAAGATTACCACAGTACAGTGAACACTGAAGCTTTCTTT
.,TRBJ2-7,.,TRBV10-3,CAISGGPGGQASYEQYF,TGTGCCATCAGTGGGGGCCCGGGGGGACAGGCCTCCTACGAGCAGTACTTC
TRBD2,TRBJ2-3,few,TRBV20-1,CSAREGGRATDTQYF,TGCAGTGCTAGAGAGGGCGGGAGGGCCACAGATACGCAGTATTTT
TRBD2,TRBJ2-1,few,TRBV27,CASSFGTSGRSSYNEQFF,TGTGCCAGCAGTTTCGGGACTAGCGGGAGGAGCTCCTACAATGAGCAGTTCTTC
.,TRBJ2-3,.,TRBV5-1,CASSLSGGRNTQYF,TGCGCCAGCAGCTTGAGTGGAGGAAGAAATACGCAGTATTTT
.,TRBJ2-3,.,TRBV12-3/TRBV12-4,CASSWGFEDTQYF,TGTGCCAGCAGTTGGGGTTTTGAAGATACGCAGTATTTT
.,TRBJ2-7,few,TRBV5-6,CASSVWTGGLEQYF,TGTGCCAGCAGCGTTTGGACGGGGGGCCTCGAGCAGTACTTC
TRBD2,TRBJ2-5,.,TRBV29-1,CSVPIAGWSNEQSF,TGCAGCGTTCCAATAGCGGGGTGGAGTAATGAGCAGTCCTTC
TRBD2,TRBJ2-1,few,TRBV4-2,CASSQEAGVAYNEQFF,TGTGCCAGCAGCCAAGAAGCGGGAGTGGCCTACAATGAGCAGTTCTTC
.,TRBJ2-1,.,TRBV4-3,CASSQWPTPPRYEQFF,TGCGCCAGCAGCCAATGGCCTACCCCCCCGCGTTATGAGCAGTTCTTC
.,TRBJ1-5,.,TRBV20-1,CSAIHVNQPQHF,TGCAGTGCTATCCACGTGAATCAGCCCCAGCATTTT
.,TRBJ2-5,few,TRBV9,CASSVRNSTTWTEKETQYF,TGTGCCAGCAGCGTACGAAACTCGACCACTTGGACAGAGAAAGAGACCCAGTACTTC
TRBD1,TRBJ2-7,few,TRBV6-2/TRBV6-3,CASRGTGGYEQYF,TGTGCCAGTCGCGGGACAGGGGGCTACGAGCAGTACTTC
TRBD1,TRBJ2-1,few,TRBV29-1,CSVGQGQGMGNEQFF,TGCAGCGTGGGACAGGGACAGGGGATGGGCAATGAGCAGTTCTTC
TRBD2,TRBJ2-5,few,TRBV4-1,CASSQDSGRGRPDPHTYQETQYF,TGCGCCAGCAGCCAAGATTCGGGGAGGGGCAGGCCGGATCCGCATACGTACCAAGAGACCCAGTACTTC
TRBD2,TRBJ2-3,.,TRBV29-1,CSVGYGLAGPDTQYF,TGCAGCGTCGGCTACGGACTAGCGGGACCAGATACGCAGTATTTT
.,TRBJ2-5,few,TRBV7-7,CASSEYRQQETQYF,TGTGCTAGCAGTGAGTACCGGCAGCAAGAGACCCAGTACTTC
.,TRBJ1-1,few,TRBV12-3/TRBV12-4,CASSLYATMNTEAFF,TGTGCCAGCAGTTTATACGCGACTATGAACACTGAAGCTTTCTTT
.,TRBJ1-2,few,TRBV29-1,CSVEETPFVGYGYTF,TGCAGCGTTGAAGAGACACCCTTCGTAGGCTATGGCTACACCTTC
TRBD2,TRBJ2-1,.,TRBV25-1,CASIQRGSYNEQFF,TGTGCCAGCATCCAGCGGGGGTCCTACAATGAGCAGTTCTTC
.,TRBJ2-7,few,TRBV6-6,CASSYSSKSYEQYF,TGTGCCAGCAGTTACAGTTCTAAGTCCTACGAGCAGTACTTC
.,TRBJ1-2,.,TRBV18,CASSPNEIQGYGYTF,TGTGCCAGCTCACCCAACGAAATACAGGGCTATGGCTACACCTTC
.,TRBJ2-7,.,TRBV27,CASSLSLMGMEQYF,TGTGCCAGCAGTTTATCGTTGATGGGAATGGAGCAGTACTTC